This T cell receptor (beta chain) was found in a study of cytomegalovirus exposure and HLA in healthy donors. CDR1 MNHEY and CDR2 SMNVEV come from the germline V gene (reference sequence). This CDR3 spans 16 amino acids. The V and J ends lost 1 base and 2 bases respectively, with 13 bases between them. The primer mix had 60 Vbeta and 13 Jbeta primers. As handled by the study authors: A later analysis counted approximately 80 million unique TCR beta chains, some 11 million shared. Sequencing used immunoSEQ multiplex PCR; TCRdb keeps in-frame clones, though not all of them. V and J calls and clone size come straight from that table; D and trimming were deduced from the DNA. Counted here are roughly 200,000 clones, 70% to 80% occurring once; the ten biggest clones make up 1.5% to 2%. Broader study findings: In a later analysis, a missense DCLRE1C variant was linked to TCR beta V- and J-gene trimming. Common viral pathogens seemed to be connected with several of the most significant clusters, according to a later analysis.

This clone counts as medium-sized. Its antigen is not known. Sequencing was carried out using PBMCs. The source is a young man in good health and CMV-seronegative. The chain uses TRBV27 and TRBJ2-3; D is perhaps TRBD1 (5 bases). The CDR3 DNA sequence: TGTGCCAGCAGTTTATTAGGGGATATGATCACAGATACGCAGTATTTT. This sequence encodes CASSLLGDMITDTQYF.